This paragraph covers one T cell receptor beta chain sequence. There are many counts of this clonotype. This clone's antigen is unknown. Base-call qualities are not available, and no considerably larger clone is one nucleotide away. The sample's time point label, in plain terms: sample taken at primary tumor resection. Donors were under 95 patients with early-stage, untreated non-small cell lung cancer from the lung TRACERx cohort. TCR sequencing used whole RNA extracted from tumor and nontumor lung tissue, or from cryopreserved PBMC samples, without cell sorting. Only patients for whom sufficient RNA was available from at least two tumor regions were selected for TCR sequencing. Before being selected, tumor and adjacent nontumor lung specimens were reviewed by a lung pathologist. The CDR3 spans 13 residues, from the cysteine through the phenylalanine. Only the CDR3 region is kept as DNA, spanning 39 bases read in frame from base 1. V and J lose 7 bases and 8 bases, and a span of 13 bases separates them. Taken from the germline V gene, the CDR1 and CDR2 loops are KGHDR and SFDVKD.

This entry belongs to a study of spatial heterogeneity in lung cancer (dated by TCRdb to about 2019). In the study overall: Beta-chain transcripts were consistently detected in greater numbers than alpha-chain transcripts, which likely reflected higher beta-chain transcript abundance. In non-small cell lung cancer, the study made a quantitative comparison of TCR alpha and beta repertoires among multiple tumor regions, matched nontumor lung and blood. The study linked features of the TCR repertoire to counts of nonsynonymous mutations, which were determined by whole-exome sequencing of tumor tissue. In the raw uncorrected reads, each unique combination of TCR and UMI appeared more than ten times on average. Both alpha and beta chains were TCR-sequenced in samples taken at surgery, namely 220 tumor regions, fewer than 80 matched nontumor lung samples and about 58 PBMC samples. What the research found in general, with its limitations: Additional single-cell paired TCR alpha and beta sequencing was considered necessary to confirm, at a functional level, the hypothesis that regional TCRs recognize regional mutations.

Libraries were prepared through 5' RACE. This sample was sequenced with a NextSeq 500. The TCR library protocol attached a unique molecular identifier to each TCR cDNA molecule to allow correction of PCR and sequencing errors. Turning to the authors' computational methods: TCR identification, UMI-based error correction and CDR3 extraction were performed with Decombinator tools. Expanded TCRs were defined as those above a frequency of 2 per 1,000, corresponding to the top 1% of the tumor frequency distribution. Each repertoire was subsampled 100 times to 5,000 TCRs, after which Renyi diversity was computed with the R vegan package. CDR3 similarity networks were constructed using string-kernel similarity of amino acid triplets, with links drawn between CDR3s whose pairwise similarity was above 0.82. The public reads were quality trimmed at Q25 with fastp and then assembled into clones with MiXCR by TCRdb, keeping productive beta chains. Entries that share a CDR3 protein sequence are merged under the most common genes and DNA. These V and J calls originate from TCRdb's pipeline instead of the authors' own analysis. The sample table shows more than 4,500 distinct CDR3 sequences, and less than 3% are seen once. Roughly 25% of the sample belongs to the ten largest clones.

This TCR came from a male donor with early-stage non-small cell lung cancer. This sample comprised normal lung tissue next to the tumor, obtained at surgery. The chain uses TRBV24-1 and TRBJ2-2, with no confidently assigned D gene. The DNA sequence is given as TGTGCCACCAGGGGCCTTAATACTGGGGAGCTGTTTTTT. Its product reads: CATRGLNTGELFF.